This TCR beta chain was found in a study of T cell responses to AZD1222 COVID-19 vaccine. This CDR3 has 14 amino acids. The germline CDR1 and CDR2 sequences are MNHEY and SVGAGI. Trimming removed 4 bases from V and 4 bases from J, with 11 bases in between. The table lists this clone with a count of one. The repertoire was sequenced with immunoSEQ multiplex PCR; TCRdb's copy has only in-frame clones and lacks some. The data contain approximately 79,000 clones, 88% of them singletons. The chain is built from TRBV6-5 and TRBJ1-5; D is unresolved. This material consisted of peripheral blood, taken on day 0 of AZD1222 vaccination. The TCR sequence derives from an adult in good health. CDR3 coding DNA: TGTGCCAGCAGTTTAGAGGGAGGGAATCAGCCCCAGCATTTT. Amino acid sequence: CASSLEGGNQPQHF.